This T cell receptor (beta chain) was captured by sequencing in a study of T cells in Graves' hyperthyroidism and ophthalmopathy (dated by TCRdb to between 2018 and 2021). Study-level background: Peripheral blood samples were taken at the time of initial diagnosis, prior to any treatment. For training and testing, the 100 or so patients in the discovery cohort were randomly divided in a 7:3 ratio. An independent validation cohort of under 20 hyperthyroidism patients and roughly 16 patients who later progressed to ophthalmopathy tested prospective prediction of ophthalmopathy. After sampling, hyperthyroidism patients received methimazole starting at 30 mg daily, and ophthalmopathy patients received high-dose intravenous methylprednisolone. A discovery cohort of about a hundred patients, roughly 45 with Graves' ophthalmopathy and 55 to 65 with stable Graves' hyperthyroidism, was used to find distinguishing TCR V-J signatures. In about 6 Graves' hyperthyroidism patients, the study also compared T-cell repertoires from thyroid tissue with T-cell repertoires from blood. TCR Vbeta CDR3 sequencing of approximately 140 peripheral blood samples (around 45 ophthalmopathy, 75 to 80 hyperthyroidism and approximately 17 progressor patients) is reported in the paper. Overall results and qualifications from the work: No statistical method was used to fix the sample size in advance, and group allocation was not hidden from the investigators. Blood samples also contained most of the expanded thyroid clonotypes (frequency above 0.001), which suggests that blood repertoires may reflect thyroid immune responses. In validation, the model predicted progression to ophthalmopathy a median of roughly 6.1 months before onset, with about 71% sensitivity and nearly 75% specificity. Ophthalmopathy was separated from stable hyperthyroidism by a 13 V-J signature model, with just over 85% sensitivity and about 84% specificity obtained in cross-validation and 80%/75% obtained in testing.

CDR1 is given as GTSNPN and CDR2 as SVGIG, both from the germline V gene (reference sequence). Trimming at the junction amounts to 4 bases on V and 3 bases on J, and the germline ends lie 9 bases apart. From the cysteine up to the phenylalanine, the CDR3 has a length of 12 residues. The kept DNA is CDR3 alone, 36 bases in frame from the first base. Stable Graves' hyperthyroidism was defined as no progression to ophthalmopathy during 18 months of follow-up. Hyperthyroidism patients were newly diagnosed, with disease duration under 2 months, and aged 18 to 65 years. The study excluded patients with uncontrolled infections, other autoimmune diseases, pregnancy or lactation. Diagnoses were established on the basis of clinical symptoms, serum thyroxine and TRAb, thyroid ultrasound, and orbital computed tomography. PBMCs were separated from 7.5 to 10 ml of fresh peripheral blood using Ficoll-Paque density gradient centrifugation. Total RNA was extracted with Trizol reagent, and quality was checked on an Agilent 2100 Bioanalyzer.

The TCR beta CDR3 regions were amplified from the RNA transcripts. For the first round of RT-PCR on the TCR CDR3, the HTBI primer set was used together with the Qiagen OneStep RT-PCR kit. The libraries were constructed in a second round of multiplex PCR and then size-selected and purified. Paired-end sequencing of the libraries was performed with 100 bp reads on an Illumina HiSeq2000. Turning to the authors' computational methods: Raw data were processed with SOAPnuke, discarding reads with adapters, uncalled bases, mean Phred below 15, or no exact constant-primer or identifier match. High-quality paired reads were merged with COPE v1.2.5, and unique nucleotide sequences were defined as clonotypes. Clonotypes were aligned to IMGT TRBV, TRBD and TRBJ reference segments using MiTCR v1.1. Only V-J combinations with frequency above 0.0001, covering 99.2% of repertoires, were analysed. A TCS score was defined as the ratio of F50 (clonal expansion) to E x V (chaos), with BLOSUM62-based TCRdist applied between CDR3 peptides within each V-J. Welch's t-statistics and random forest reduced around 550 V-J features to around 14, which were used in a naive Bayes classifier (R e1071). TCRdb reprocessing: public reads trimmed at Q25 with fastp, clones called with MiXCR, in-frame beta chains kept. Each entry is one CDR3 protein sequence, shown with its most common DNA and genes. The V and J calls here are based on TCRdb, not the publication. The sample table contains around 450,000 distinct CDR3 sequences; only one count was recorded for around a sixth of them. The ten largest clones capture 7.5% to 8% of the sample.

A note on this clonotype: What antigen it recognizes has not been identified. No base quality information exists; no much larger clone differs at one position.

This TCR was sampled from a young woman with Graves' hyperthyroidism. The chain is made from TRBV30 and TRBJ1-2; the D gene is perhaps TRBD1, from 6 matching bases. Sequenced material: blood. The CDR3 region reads CAWTGADYGYTF. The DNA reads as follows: TGTGCCTGGACGGGGGCGGACTATGGCTACACCTTC.